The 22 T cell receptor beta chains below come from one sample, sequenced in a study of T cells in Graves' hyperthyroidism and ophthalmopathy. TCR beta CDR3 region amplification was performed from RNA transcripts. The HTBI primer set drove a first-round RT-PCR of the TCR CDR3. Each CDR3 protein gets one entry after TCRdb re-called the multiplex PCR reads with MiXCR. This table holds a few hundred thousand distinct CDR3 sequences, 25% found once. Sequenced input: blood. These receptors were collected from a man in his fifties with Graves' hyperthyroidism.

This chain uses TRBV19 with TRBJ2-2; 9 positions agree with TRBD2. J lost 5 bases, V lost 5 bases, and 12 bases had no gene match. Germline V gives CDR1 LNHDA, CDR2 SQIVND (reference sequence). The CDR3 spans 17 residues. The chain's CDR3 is CASSANRGGRGTGELFF. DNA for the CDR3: TGTGCCAGTAGTGCTAACCGGGGCGGGAGGGGAACCGGGGAGCTGTTTTTT.

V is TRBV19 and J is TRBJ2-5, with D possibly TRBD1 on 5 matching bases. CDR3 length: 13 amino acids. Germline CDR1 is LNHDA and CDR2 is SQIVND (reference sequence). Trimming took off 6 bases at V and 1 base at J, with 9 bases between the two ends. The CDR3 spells CASSGHLQETQYF. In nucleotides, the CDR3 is TGTGCCAGTAGCGGACATCTCCAAGAGACCCAGTACTTC.

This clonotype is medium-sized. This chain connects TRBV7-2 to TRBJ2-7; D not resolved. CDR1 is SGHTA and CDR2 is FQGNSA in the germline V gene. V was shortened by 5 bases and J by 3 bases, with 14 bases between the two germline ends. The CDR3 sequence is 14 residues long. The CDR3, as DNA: TGTGCCAGCAGCCCAAACCCAAATAACTACGAGCAGTACTTC. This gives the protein CASSPNPNNYEQYF.

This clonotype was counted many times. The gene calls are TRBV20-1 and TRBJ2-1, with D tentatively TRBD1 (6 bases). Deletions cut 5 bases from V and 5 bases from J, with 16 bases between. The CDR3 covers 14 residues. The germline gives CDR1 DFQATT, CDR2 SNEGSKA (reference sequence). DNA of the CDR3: TGCAGTGCTCATGACAGGAGAAGCAACAATGAGCAGTTCTTC. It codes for CSAHDRRSNNEQFF.

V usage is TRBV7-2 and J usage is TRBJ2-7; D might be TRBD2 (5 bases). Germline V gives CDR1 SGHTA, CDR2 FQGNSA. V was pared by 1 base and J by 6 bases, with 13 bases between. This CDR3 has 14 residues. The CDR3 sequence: CASSLDTRISEQYF. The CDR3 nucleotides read TGTGCCAGCAGCTTAGATACTAGAATAAGCGAGCAGTACTTC.

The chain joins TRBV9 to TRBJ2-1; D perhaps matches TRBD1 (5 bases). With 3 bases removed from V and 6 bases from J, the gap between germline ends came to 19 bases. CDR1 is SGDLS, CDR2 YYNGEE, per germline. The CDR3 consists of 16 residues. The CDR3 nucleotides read TGTGCCAGCAGCGCCCTACAGGTACGATCTGGCAATGAGCAGTTCTTC. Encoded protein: CASSALQVRSGNEQFF. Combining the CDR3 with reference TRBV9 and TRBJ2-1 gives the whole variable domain DSGVTQTPKHLITATGQRVTLRCSPRSGDLSVYWYQQSLDQGLQFLIQYYNGEERAKGNILERFSAQQFPDLHSELNLSSLELGDSALYFCASSALQVRSGNEQFFGPGTRLTVL.

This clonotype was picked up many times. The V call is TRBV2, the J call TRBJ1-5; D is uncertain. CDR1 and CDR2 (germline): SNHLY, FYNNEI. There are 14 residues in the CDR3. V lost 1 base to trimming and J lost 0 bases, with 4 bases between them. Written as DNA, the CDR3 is TGTGCCAGCAGTGAAGACGGTAGCAATCAGCCCCAGCATTTT. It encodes CASSEDGSNQPQHF.

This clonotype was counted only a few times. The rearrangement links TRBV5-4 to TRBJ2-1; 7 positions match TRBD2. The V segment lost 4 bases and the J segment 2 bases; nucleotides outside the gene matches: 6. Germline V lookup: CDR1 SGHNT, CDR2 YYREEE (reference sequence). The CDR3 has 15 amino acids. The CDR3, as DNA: TGTGCCAGCAGCGGGAGGGGACTACCCTACAATGAGCAGTTCTTC. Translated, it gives CASSGRGLPYNEQFF.

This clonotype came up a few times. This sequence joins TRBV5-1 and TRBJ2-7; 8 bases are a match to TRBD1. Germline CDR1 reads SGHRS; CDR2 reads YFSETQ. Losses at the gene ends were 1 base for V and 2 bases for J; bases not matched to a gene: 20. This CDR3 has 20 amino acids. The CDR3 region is CASSLKGQGATWGSPYEQYF. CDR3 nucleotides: TGCGCCAGCAGCTTGAAAGGGCAGGGGGCGACTTGGGGGAGCCCCTACGAGCAGTACTTC.

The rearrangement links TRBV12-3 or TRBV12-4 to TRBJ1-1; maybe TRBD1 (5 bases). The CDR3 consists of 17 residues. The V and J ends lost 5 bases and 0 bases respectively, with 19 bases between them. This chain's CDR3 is CASSPDSLGGMNTEAFF. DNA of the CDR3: TGTGCCAGCAGTCCGGATAGTCTCGGGGGTATGAACACTGAAGCTTTCTTT.

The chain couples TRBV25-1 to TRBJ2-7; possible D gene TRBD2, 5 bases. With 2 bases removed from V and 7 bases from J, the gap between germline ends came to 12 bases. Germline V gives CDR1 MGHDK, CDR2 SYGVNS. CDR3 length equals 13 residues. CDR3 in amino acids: CASSENPSGEQYF. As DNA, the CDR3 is TGTGCCAGCAGTGAAAATCCTTCGGGGGAGCAGTACTTC.

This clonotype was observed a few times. The DNA of the CDR3 is TGTGCCAGCAGTTACATGGGTGGCACTGAAGCTTTCTTT. Protein: CASSYMGGTEAFF. The chain is built from TRBV6-5 and TRBJ1-1, with D unclear. V gave up 2 bases and J gave up 4 bases, with 8 bases separating them. This CDR3 has 13 residues. In germline, CDR1 is MNHEY, CDR2 SVGAGI.

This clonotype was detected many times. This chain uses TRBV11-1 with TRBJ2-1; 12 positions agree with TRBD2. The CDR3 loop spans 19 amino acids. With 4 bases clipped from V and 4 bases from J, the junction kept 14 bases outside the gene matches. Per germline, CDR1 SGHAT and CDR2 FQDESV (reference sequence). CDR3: CASSSGLAGYSLVYNEQFF. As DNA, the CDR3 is TGTGCCAGCAGCTCCGGACTAGCGGGGTACTCCCTGGTTTACAATGAGCAGTTCTTC.

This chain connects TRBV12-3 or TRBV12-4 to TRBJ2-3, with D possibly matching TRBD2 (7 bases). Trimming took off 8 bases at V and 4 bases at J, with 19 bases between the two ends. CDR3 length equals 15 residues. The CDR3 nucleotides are TGTGCCAGCTCACTTGGGGGGGGCTTCGCAGATACGCAGTATTTT. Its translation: CASSLGGGFADTQYF.

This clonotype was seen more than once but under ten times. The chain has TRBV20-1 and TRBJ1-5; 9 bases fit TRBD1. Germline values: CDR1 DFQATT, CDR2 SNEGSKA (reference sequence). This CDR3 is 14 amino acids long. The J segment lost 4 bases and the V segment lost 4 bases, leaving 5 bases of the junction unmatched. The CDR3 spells CSAKGDRGNQPQHF. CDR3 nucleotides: TGCAGTGCTAAGGGAGACAGGGGGAATCAGCCCCAGCATTTT.

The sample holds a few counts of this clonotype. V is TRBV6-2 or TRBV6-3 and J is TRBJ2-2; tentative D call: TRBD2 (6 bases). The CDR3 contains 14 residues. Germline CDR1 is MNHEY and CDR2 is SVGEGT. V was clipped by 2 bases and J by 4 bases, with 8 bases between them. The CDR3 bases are TGTGCCAGCAGTTACGGGACTTTCACCGGGGAGCTGTTTTTT. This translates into CASSYGTFTGELFF.

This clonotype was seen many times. The chain's CDR3 is CASSLFPGSQETQYF. CDR3 nucleotide sequence: TGTGCCAGCAGCTTATTTCCAGGGTCCCAAGAGACCCAGTACTTC. This rearrangement joins TRBV11-3 to TRBJ2-5, with a tentative D call TRBD1 (5 bases). The CDR3 spans 15 residues. The germline V and J ends were trimmed by 2 bases and 1 base, with 11 bases remaining between them. Germline CDR1 reads SGHNT; CDR2 reads YENEEA.

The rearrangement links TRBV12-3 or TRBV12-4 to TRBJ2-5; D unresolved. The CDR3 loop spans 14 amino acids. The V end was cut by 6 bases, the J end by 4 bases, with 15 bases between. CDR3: CASSLGGIGETQYF. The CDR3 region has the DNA TGTGCCAGCAGCCTAGGTGGCATTGGAGAGACCCAGTACTTC.

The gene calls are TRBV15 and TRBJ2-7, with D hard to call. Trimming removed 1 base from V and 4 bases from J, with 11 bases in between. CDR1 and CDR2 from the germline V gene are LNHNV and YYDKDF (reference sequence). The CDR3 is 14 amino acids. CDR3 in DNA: TGTGCCACCAGCAGAGCCCTGAAAGGATACGAGCAGTACTTC. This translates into CATSRALKGYEQYF. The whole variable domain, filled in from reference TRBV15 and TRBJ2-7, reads DAMVIQNPRYQVTQFGKPVTLSCSQTLNHNVMYWYQQKSSQAPKLLFHYYDKDFNNEADTPDNFQSRRPNTSFCFLDIRSPGLGDTAMYLCATSRALKGYEQYFGPGTRLTVT.

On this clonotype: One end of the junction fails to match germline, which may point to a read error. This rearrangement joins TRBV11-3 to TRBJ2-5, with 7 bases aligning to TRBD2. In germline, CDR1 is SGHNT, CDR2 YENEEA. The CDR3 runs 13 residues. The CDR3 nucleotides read TGTGCCAGCCGGACGGGACTACAAGAGAGCCAGTACTTC. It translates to CASRTGLQESQYF.

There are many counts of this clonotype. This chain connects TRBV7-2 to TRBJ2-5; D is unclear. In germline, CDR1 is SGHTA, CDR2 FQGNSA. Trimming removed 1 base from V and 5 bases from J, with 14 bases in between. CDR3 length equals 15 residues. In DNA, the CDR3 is TGTGCCAGCAGCTTAGTTGCTACCCTTAGGGAGACCCAGTACTTC. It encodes CASSLVATLRETQYF.

CDR3 region: CSASPQTRTEAFF. The CDR3 region has the DNA TGCAGTGCTAGTCCCCAGACCCGTACTGAAGCTTTCTTT. The chain couples TRBV20-1 to TRBJ1-1; no clear D. CDR3 length: 13 residues. Trimming took off 3 bases at V and 5 bases at J, with 13 bases between the two ends. Looked up from germline, CDR1 is DFQATT and CDR2 is SNEGSKA (reference sequence).